Each of the 5 T cell receptor beta chains below was sequenced from the same sample in a study of STAT5B mutations in CD4+ large granular lymphocyte leukemia. Clones were sequenced by immunoSEQ multiplex PCR, and TCRdb holds only the in-frame ones, with some missing. The sample lists around 31,000 clones, roughly 70% occurring once. What was sequenced was CD4+ T cells from blood buffy coats. The receptors stem from a human donor in good health.

The chain combines TRBV6-5 with TRBJ2-1, with D possibly matching TRBD1 (5 bases). CDR1 is MNHEY and CDR2 is SVGAGI in the germline V gene. This CDR3 contains 15 residues. Trimming removed 6 bases at V and 9 bases at J, with 21 bases between. CDR3 protein: CASRPRGGFWGEQFF. CDR3 DNA sequence: TGTGCCAGCAGGCCTAGGGGCGGTTTTTGGGGTGAGCAGTTCTTC.

This rearrangement joins TRBV2 to TRBJ2-6, with TRBD1 identical over 9 bases. The germline CDR1 and CDR2 sequences are SNHLY and FYNNEI. This CDR3 spans 16 amino acids. Trimming cost V 6 bases and J 0 bases; bases outside gene matches: 3. CDR3 DNA: TGTGCCAGCAGCAGGGACAGGGACTCTGGGGCCAACGTCCTGACTTTC. It specifies CASSRDRDSGANVLTF.

The chain joins TRBV9 to TRBJ2-1, with 9 nucleotides matching TRBD2. Germline V gene data show CDR1 as SGDLS and CDR2 as YYNGEE. The J segment lost 6 bases and the V segment lost 4 bases, leaving 11 bases of the junction unmatched. This CDR3 is 16 amino acids long. This chain's CDR3 is CASSREGVAGVNEQFF. Written as DNA, the CDR3 is TGTGCCAGCAGCAGAGAGGGAGTAGCGGGGGTCAATGAGCAGTTCTTC.

The gene calls are TRBV7-9 and TRBJ2-7; 11 bases line up with TRBD1. The CDR3 consists of 16 residues. From germline, CDR1 is SEHNR and CDR2 FQNEAQ (reference sequence). Losses at the gene ends were 3 bases for V and 5 bases for J; bases not matched to a gene: 9. The CDR3 DNA reads TGTGCCAGCAGCTTGGGACAGGGGGTAAGAAAGGACGAGCAGTACTTC. This gives the protein CASSLGQGVRKDEQYF.

This chain connects TRBV9 to TRBJ2-3; TRBD2 agrees at 8 bases. From germline, CDR1 is SGDLS and CDR2 YYNGEE. The CDR3 covers 14 residues. V trimming: 7 bases; J trimming: 3 bases; junction bases outside the gene matches: 7. CDR3 sequence: CASAARGATDTQYF. CDR3 coding DNA: TGTGCCAGCGCGGCGCGGGGGGCGACAGATACGCAGTATTTT.